The 12 T cell receptor beta chains reported below all come from one sample, sequenced in a study of blood T cell repertoires in COVID-19. Profiling relied on immunoSEQ multiplex PCR, and the TCRdb table lists in-frame clones only, not all of them. The sample has under 350,000 clones; around nine tenths are singletons. Material for sequencing was peripheral blood. The source is a man in his forties or fifties with acute or convalescent COVID-19.

This clone was found a few times. The chain recombines TRBV30 with TRBJ2-7; D possibly corresponds to TRBD1 (6 bases). V was clipped by 4 bases and J by 3 bases, with 13 bases between them. The CDR3 is made up of 13 amino acids. Germline CDR1 reads GTSNPN; CDR2 reads SVGIG (reference sequence). The CDR3 region is CAWTLRGNYEQYF. CDR3 in DNA: TGTGCCTGGACCCTGAGGGGGAACTACGAGCAGTACTTC. Looking up the rest from reference TRBV30 and TRBJ2-7 gives the full variable domain: SQTIHQWPATLVQPVGSPLSLECTVEGTSNPNLYWYRQAAGRGLQLLFYSVGIGQISSEVPQNLSASRPQDRQFILSSKKLLLSDSGFYLCAWTLRGNYEQYFGPGTRLTVT.

The gene calls are TRBV6-5 and TRBJ1-2, with 8 bases that match TRBD1. The CDR3 totals 12 residues. Germline CDR1 is MNHEY and CDR2 is SVGAGI. Trimming at V came to 8 bases and at J to 6 bases, leaving 5 bases not matched to a gene. CDR3 region: CASVNRGNGYTF. CDR3 nucleotides: TGTGCCAGCGTGAACAGGGGGAATGGCTACACCTTC.

This clone appeared a single time. The V gene is TRBV19, the J gene TRBJ1-1; D ambiguous. Germline values: CDR1 LNHDA, CDR2 SQIVND (reference sequence). Trimming stripped 3 bases from V and 10 bases from J, with 18 bases between. The CDR3 runs to 14 residues. CDR3 sequence: CASSIFEEGVGAFF. CDR3 sequence (DNA): TGTGCCAGTAGTATCTTCGAGGAGGGCGTTGGAGCTTTCTTT.

The chain is built from TRBV14 and TRBJ1-2, with 10 bases aligning to TRBD1. J lost 7 bases, V lost 3 bases, and 2 bases had no gene match. This CDR3 comprises 13 residues. Germline lookup yields CDR1 SGHDN and CDR2 FVKESK. CDR3 amino acids: CASSQWTGGGYTF. The CDR3, as DNA: TGTGCCAGCAGCCAGTGGACAGGGGGTGGCTACACCTTC.

In its sample, this clone was seen once. This chain uses TRBV3-1 (or the pseudogene TRBV3-2) with TRBJ1-6, with D perhaps matching TRBD1 (6 bases). Trimming pared 4 bases from V and 7 bases from J, leaving 11 bases between. The CDR3 spans 14 residues. CDR1 LGHDT and CDR2 YNNKEL come from the germline V gene (reference sequence). The CDR3 region has the DNA TGTGCCAGCAGCCGGGACACAGTAAATTCACCCCTCCACTTT. Residues: CASSRDTVNSPLHF.

This rearrangement joins TRBV5-1 to TRBJ1-1; D is possibly TRBD1 (6 bases). The germline gives CDR1 SGHRS, CDR2 YFSETQ. Between the trimmed V and J ends, which lost 0 bases and 6 bases, there was a span of 21 bases. The CDR3 is 17 residues long. CDR3 DNA: TGCGCCAGCAGCTTGGCCAGTCAGGGGCCTACTGGCCCTGAAGCTTTCTTT. This encodes CASSLASQGPTGPEAFF. Drawing the rest from reference TRBV5-1 and TRBJ1-1, the complete variable domain is KAGVTQTPRYLIKTRGQQVTLSCSPISGHRSVSWYQQTPGQGLQFLFEYFSETQRNKGNFPGRFSGRQFSNSRSEMNVSTLELGDSALYLCASSLASQGPTGPEAFFGQGTRLTVV.

V usage is TRBV19 and J usage is TRBJ2-7, with a possible D match to TRBD2 (6 bases). Germline loops: CDR1 LNHDA, CDR2 SQIVND (reference sequence). Trimming shortened V by 7 bases and J by 3 bases, and 16 bases separated the two germline ends. There are 14 residues in the CDR3. The CDR3 DNA reads as TGTGCCAGTACCCGGACCCCGGGGGACTACGAGCAGTACTTC. Its translation: CASTRTPGDYEQYF.

V is TRBV5-1 and J is TRBJ1-6; D is undetermined. In germline, CDR1 is SGHRS, CDR2 YFSETQ. The V end was cut by 0 bases, the J end by 7 bases, with 8 bases between. The CDR3 contains 14 residues. CDR3 protein: CASSLDSSNSPLHF. The DNA of the CDR3 is TGCGCCAGCAGCTTGGACAGTTCGAATTCACCCCTCCACTTT.

This chain joins TRBV5-6 and TRBJ2-7; D not resolved. The germline gives CDR1 SGHDT, CDR2 YYEEEE. Trimming took 2 bases from V and 1 from J, leaving 13 bases between them. This CDR3 comprises 15 residues. The CDR3 bases are TGTGCCAGCAGCTTTCCATCCGGTGCATCCTACGAGCAGTACTTC. Amino acid sequence: CASSFPSGASYEQYF.

The rearrangement joins TRBV9 to TRBJ2-2, with 12 bases matching TRBD2. The CDR3 runs to 15 residues. The J segment lost 4 bases and the V segment lost 5 bases, leaving 3 bases of the junction unmatched. Looked up from germline, CDR1 is SGDLS and CDR2 is YYNGEE. The CDR3 protein is CASSPSGGATGELFF. The CDR3 region has the DNA TGTGCCAGCAGTCCTAGCGGGGGGGCCACCGGGGAGCTGTTTTTT.

In DNA form, the CDR3 reads TGTGCCAGCAGCTCAACCGGGACAGGGTCCACTGAAGCTTTCTTT. Encoded protein: CASSSTGTGSTEAFF. The chain combines TRBV6-5 with TRBJ1-1, with TRBD1 identical over 9 bases. The CDR3 is 15 amino acids. The V segment lost 6 bases and the J segment 4 bases; nucleotides outside the gene matches: 9. From germline, CDR1 is MNHEY and CDR2 SVGAGI.

CDR3 sequence: CASSLPVGAYTEAFF. The CDR3 nucleotides are TGTGCCAGCAGCCTCCCGGTGGGGGCTTACACTGAAGCTTTCTTT. This chain uses TRBV7-8 with TRBJ1-1; weak D call: TRBD1 (6 bases). Looked up from germline, CDR1 is SGHVS and CDR2 is FQNEAQ. This CDR3 region has 15 residues. The germline V and J ends were trimmed by 5 bases and 3 bases, with 16 bases remaining between them.